These T cell receptor beta chains were read from a single sample in a study of OX40 agonist ivuxolimab in advanced cancers. Generated by immunoSEQ multiplex PCR, the TCRdb table keeps only in-frame clones and is missing some. Here the sample spans tens of thousands of clones, 88% being singletons. Sequences were derived from CD4+ or CD8+ T cells sorted from blood, sampled in a trial of the OX40 agonist ivuxolimab. These receptors all come from an adult with an advanced solid tumor such as melanoma, head and neck, liver or kidney cancer. The CDR3 runs from the conserved cysteine through the conserved F or W. The D gene is left open where the match is weak. Only some rows state a clone size, as once, few, many or a class for expanded clones.

D gene	clone size	V gene	J gene	CDR3 protein	CDR3 DNA
.	.	TRBV9	TRBJ2-3	CASKGGTTDTQYF	TGTGCCAGCAAGGGCGGGACCACAGATACGCAGTATTTT
TRBD2	.	TRBV27	TRBJ2-5	CASRGLAETQYF	TGTGCCAGCAGGGGACTAGCGGAGACCCAGTACTTC
.	once	TRBV11-2	TRBJ2-3	CASSLDTQYF	TGTGCCAGCAGCTTAGATACGCAGTATTTT
.	.	TRBV9	TRBJ1-6	CASSVSGTFNSPLHF	TGTGCCAGCAGCGTTTCCGGGACCTTTAATTCACCCCTCCACTTT
.	.	TRBV5-4	TRBJ2-7	CASSQNRANEQYF	TGTGCCAGCAGCCAAAACAGGGCGAACGAGCAGTACTTC
.	.	TRBV4-2	TRBJ1-2	CASSQWIYGYTF	TGTGCCAGCAGCCAATGGATCTATGGCTACACCTTC
.	.	TRBV5-1	TRBJ2-3	CASSSGHTFTDTQYF	TGCGCCAGCAGCTCGGGACATACCTTCACAGATACGCAGTATTTT
.	.	TRBV27	TRBJ1-6	CASSFGWLYNSPLHF	TGTGCCAGCAGTTTCGGGTGGCTCTATAATTCACCCCTCCACTTT
.	.	TRBV7-8	TRBJ1-1	CASSLARGSTEAFF	TGTGCCAGCAGCTTAGCGCGGGGGAGCACTGAAGCTTTCTTT
.	.	TRBV9	TRBJ1-3	CASKSAEAGNTIYF	TGTGCCAGCAAATCCGCCGAGGCTGGAAACACCATATATTTT
.	.	TRBV4-3	TRBJ2-7	CASSQDLVSYEQYF	TGCGCCAGCAGCCAAGATCTTGTATCCTACGAGCAGTACTTC
.	.	TRBV6-6	TRBJ1-2	CASSLGGGLDGYTF	TGTGCCAGCAGCTTGGGGGGAGGTTTGGATGGCTACACCTTC
TRBD1	once	TRBV9	TRBJ1-2	CASSVPGGRYGYTF	TGTGCCAGCAGCGTACCAGGGGGCCGCTATGGCTACACCTTC
.	medium-sized	TRBV6-5	TRBJ1-6	CASSPIQGSPLHF	TGTGCCAGCAGTCCAATACAGGGCTCACCCCTCCACTTT
.	.	TRBV7-9	TRBJ1-1	CASSSTLRGATEAFF	TGTGCCAGCAGCTCTACCCTACGGGGGGCCACTGAAGCTTTCTTT
.	once	TRBV9	TRBJ1-1	CASSVAYEGKVAFF	TGTGCCAGCAGCGTAGCCTACGAGGGCAAAGTGGCTTTCTTT
.	.	TRBV4-3	TRBJ1-5	CASSQDRGEGQPQHF	TGCGCCAGCAGCCAAGACAGGGGAGAGGGCCAGCCCCAGCATTTT
.	.	TRBV4-1	TRBJ2-3	CASSQESHPDTQYF	TGCGCCAGCAGCCAAGAGTCCCACCCGGATACGCAGTATTTT
.	.	TRBV7-2	TRBJ2-7	CASSLEISYEQYF	TGTGCCAGCAGCTTAGAAATCTCCTACGAGCAGTACTTC
.	.	TRBV27	TRBJ1-4	CASSSGGRGEKLFF	TGTGCCAGCAGTTCCGGCGGGAGGGGCGAAAAACTGTTTTTT
.	.	TRBV7-9	TRBJ1-2	CASSLVSLPPYGYTF	TGTGCCAGCAGCTTAGTATCCCTCCCTCCCTATGGCTACACCTTC
.	.	TRBV11-2	TRBJ1-4	CASSQGNTNEKLFF	TGTGCCAGCAGCCAAGGGAATACTAATGAAAAACTGTTTTTT
.	.	TRBV7-8	TRBJ2-5	CASSSGAQETQYF	TGTGCCAGCAGCTCCGGGGCTCAAGAGACCCAGTACTTC
.	.	TRBV11-2	TRBJ2-7	CASSLEAYYEQYF	TGTGCCAGCAGCTTAGAAGCCTACTACGAGCAGTACTTC
TRBD2	.	TRBV27	TRBJ2-1	CASSLGAGGRNEQFF	TGTGCCAGCAGTTTAGGAGCGGGGGGCCGCAATGAGCAGTTCTTC
.	.	TRBV4-2	TRBJ1-4	CASSPTRSGLNEKLFF	TGTGCCAGCAGCCCTACCAGATCCGGCCTTAATGAAAAACTGTTTTTT
.	.	TRBV2	TRBJ1-5	CASRDGYLGDQPQHF	TGTGCCAGCAGGGACGGCTACCTTGGGGATCAGCCCCAGCATTTT
TRBD1	.	TRBV6-5	TRBJ2-7	CASSYGTTGAYYEQYF	TGTGCCAGCAGTTACGGGACGACAGGGGCGTACTACGAGCAGTACTTC
TRBD1	few	TRBV7-3	TRBJ1-4	CASRPFDRDDEKLFF	TGTGCCAGCAGGCCTTTTGACAGGGACGATGAAAAACTGTTTTTT
.	.	TRBV4-2	TRBJ1-1	CASSHSTGSNTEAFF	TGTGCCAGCAGCCACTCTACAGGGTCGAACACTGAAGCTTTCTTT
.	.	TRBV19	TRBJ1-1	CASINRDTEAFF	TGTGCCAGTATCAACCGGGACACTGAAGCTTTCTTT
TRBD2	.	TRBV28	TRBJ2-1	CASSPLAGGYNEQFF	TGTGCCAGCAGCCCCCTAGCGGGGGGTTACAATGAGCAGTTCTTC
.	.	TRBV27	TRBJ1-1	CASSLTPQGMNTEAFF	TGTGCCAGCAGTTTAACCCCTCAGGGGATGAACACTGAAGCTTTCTTT
TRBD2	.	TRBV5-6	TRBJ2-1	CASTLGGGPHREQFF	TGTGCCAGCACCCTTGGCGGGGGGCCGCATAGGGAGCAGTTCTTC
.	.	TRBV6-6	TRBJ1-5	CASSYSGGNQPQHF	TGTGCCAGCAGTTACTCTGGGGGTAACCAGCCCCAGCATTTT
.	.	TRBV27	TRBJ1-1	CASSLSPTGGTEAFF	TGTGCCAGCAGTTTATCCCCCACAGGTGGAACTGAAGCTTTCTTT
TRBD2	.	TRBV9	TRBJ2-5	CASSARTSGEETQYF	TGTGCCAGCAGCGCAAGGACTAGCGGGGAAGAGACCCAGTACTTC
TRBD1	.	TRBV30	TRBJ2-2	CAWSPPYRGLNTGELFF	TGTGCCTGGAGCCCACCATACAGGGGGCTGAACACCGGGGAGCTGTTTTTT
.	.	TRBV13	TRBJ1-1	CASSLSARGLNTEAFF	TGTGCCAGCAGCTTAAGTGCCAGGGGATTGAACACTGAAGCTTTCTTT
.	.	TRBV4-2	TRBJ1-2	CASSPAELYGYTF	TGTGCCAGCAGCCCCGCGGAGTTATATGGCTACACCTTC
.	.	TRBV5-5	TRBJ1-5	CASSLERNQPQHF	TGTGCCAGCAGCTTGGAGAGGAATCAGCCCCAGCATTTT
TRBD1	.	TRBV7-8	TRBJ1-4	CASSLYGTGNEKLFF	TGTGCCAGCAGCTTATATGGGACAGGGAATGAAAAACTGTTTTTT
TRBD2	.	TRBV25-1	TRBJ2-1	CASSELDLGLAGGDEQFF	TGTGCCAGCAGTGAATTGGACTTGGGACTAGCGGGGGGCGATGAGCAGTTCTTC
TRBD2	.	TRBV5-4	TRBJ2-5	CASSDGLAVQETQYF	TGTGCCAGCAGCGACGGACTAGCGGTCCAAGAGACCCAGTACTTC
.	.	TRBV19	TRBJ1-5	CASTSGRRWDQPQHF	TGTGCCAGTACCTCCGGGCGGCGGTGGGATCAGCCCCAGCATTTT
.	medium-sized	TRBV4-3	TRBJ2-1	CASSQVLDPYNEQFF	TGCGCCAGCAGCCAAGTATTAGACCCCTACAATGAGCAGTTCTTC
TRBD1	once	TRBV19	TRBJ2-5	CASSTGTGETQYF	TGTGCCAGTAGTACCGGGACAGGGGAGACCCAGTACTTC
.	.	TRBV11-2	TRBJ2-2	CASSFPYGELFF	TGTGCCAGCAGCTTCCCGTACGGGGAGCTGTTTTTT
.	.	TRBV30	TRBJ1-2	CALKGFSVSDYGYTF	TGTGCCTTAAAGGGTTTTTCAGTCAGTGACTATGGCTACACCTTC
.	.	TRBV29-1	TRBJ1-2	CSVERPGNYGYTF	TGCAGCGTTGAACGTCCAGGGAACTATGGCTACACCTTC
.	.	TRBV9	TRBJ1-4	CASSAGTPNEKLFF	TGTGCCAGCAGCGCCGGGACACCAAATGAAAAACTGTTTTTT
.	.	TRBV10-1	TRBJ2-1	CASSESEGRGYNEQFF	TGCGCCAGCAGTGAGTCGGAGGGCAGGGGTTACAATGAGCAGTTCTTC
.	.	TRBV15	TRBJ2-5	CATSRDDVIWETQYF	TGTGCCACCAGCAGAGATGACGTAATTTGGGAGACCCAGTACTTC
.	.	TRBV11-2	TRBJ2-4	CASSLPMGTGENIQYF	TGTGCCAGCAGCTTACCAATGGGGACCGGCGAAAACATTCAGTACTTC